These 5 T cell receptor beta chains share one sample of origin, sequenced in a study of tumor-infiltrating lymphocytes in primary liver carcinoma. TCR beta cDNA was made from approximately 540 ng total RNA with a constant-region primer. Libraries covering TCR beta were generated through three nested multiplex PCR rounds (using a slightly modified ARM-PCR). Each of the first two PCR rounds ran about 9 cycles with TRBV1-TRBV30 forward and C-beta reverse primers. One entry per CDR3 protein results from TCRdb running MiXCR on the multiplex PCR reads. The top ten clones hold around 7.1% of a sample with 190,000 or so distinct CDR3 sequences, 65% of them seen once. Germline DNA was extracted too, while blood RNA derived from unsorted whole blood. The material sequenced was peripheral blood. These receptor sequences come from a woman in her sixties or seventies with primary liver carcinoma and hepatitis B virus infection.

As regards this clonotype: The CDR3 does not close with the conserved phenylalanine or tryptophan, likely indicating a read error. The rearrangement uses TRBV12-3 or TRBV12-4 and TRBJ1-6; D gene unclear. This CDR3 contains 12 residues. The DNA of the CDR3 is TGTGCCAGCAGTTTGTCTCGTTCACCTCTCCACCTT. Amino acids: CASSLSRSPLHL.

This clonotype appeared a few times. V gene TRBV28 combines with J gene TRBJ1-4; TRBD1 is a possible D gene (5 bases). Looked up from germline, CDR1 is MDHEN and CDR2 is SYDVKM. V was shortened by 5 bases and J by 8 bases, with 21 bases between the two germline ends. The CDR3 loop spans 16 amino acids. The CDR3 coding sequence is TGTGCCAGCAGTCCCCCGGCCCGGGGGTTTGGAGAAAAACTGTTTTTT. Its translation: CASSPPARGFGEKLFF.

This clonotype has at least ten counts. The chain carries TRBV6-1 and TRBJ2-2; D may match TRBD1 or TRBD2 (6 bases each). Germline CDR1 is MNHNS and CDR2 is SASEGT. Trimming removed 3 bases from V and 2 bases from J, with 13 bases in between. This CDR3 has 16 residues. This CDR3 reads CASSDGGQTNTGELFF. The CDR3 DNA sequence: TGTGCCAGCAGTGACGGGGGCCAAACTAACACCGGGGAGCTGTTTTTT.

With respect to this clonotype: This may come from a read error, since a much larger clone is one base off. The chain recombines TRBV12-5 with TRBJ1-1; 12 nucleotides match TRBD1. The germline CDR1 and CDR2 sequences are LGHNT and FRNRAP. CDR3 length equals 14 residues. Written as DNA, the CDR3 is TGTGCTAGTGATTTGGGACAGGGGGCTAAGGAAGCTTTCTTT. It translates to CASDLGQGAKEAFF.

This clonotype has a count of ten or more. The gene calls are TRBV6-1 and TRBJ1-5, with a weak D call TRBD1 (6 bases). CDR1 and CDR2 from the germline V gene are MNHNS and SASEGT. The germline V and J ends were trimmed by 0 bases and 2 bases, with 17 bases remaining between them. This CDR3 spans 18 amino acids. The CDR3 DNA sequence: TGTGCCAGCAGTGAAGCGCAAAGGACAGCCCATGGCAATCAGCCCCAGCATTTT. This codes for CASSEAQRTAHGNQPQHF.